This T cell receptor beta chain comes out of a study of technical replicates of blood from a few donors. Profiling relied on immunoSEQ multiplex PCR, and the TCRdb table lists in-frame clones only, not all of them. The sample records some 71,000 clones, approximately 97% being singletons. Per germline, CDR1 MNHEY and CDR2 SVGAGI. The CDR3 is made up of 12 amino acids. V shed 4 bases and J 12 bases; nucleotides not matched to a gene: 7. This TCR came from a human donor in good health. The sequencing sample was made of T cells isolated from PBMCs. J is TRBJ1-2 and V is TRBV6-5; TRBD1 agrees at 8 bases. CDR3 sequence (DNA): TGTGCCAGCAGTTCGGGACAGGCAGTAGACACCTTC. Translation gives CASSSGQAVDTF.